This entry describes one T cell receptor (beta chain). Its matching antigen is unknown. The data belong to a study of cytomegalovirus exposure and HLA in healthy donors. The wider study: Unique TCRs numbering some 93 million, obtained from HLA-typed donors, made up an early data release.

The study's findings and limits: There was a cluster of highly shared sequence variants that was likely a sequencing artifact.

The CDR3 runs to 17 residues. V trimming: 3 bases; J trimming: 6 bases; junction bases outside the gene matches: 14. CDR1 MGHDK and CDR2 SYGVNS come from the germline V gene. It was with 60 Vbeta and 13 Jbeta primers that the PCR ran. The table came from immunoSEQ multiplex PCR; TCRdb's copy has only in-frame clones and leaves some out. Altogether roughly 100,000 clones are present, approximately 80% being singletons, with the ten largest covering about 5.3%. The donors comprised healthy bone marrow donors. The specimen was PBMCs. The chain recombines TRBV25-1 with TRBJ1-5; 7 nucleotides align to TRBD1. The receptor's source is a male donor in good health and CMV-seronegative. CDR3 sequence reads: CASSDLEPGQHRQPQHF. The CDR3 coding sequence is TGTGCCAGCAGTGACCTGGAACCGGGACAGCACCGTCAGCCCCAGCATTTT.